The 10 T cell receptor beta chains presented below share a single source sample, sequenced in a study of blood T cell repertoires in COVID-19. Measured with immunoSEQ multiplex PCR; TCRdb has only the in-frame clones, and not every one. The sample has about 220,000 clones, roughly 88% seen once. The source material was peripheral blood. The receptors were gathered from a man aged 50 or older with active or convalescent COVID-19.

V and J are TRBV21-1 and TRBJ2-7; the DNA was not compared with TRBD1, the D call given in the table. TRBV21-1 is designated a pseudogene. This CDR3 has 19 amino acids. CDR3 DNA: TGTGCCAGCAGCACCCCGACGAGGACAGGGCTCCCCAGAGACTACGAGCAGTACGTC. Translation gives CASSTPTRTGLPRDYEQYV.

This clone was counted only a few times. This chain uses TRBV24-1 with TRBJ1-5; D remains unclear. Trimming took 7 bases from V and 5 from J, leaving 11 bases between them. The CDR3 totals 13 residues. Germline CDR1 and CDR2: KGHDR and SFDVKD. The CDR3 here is CATRGPGDQPQHF. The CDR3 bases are TGTGCCACCAGGGGCCCCGGGGATCAGCCCCAGCATTTT.

CDR3 sequence reads: CASTRIPGEPGNTIYF. Here the CDR3 DNA reads TGTGCCAGCACCCGAATACCAGGGGAGCCTGGAAACACCATATATTTT. The chain uses TRBV4-2 and TRBJ1-3, with a possible D match to TRBD1 (6 bases). The ends were cut back, 7 bases at V and 2 bases at J, with 18 bases in the middle. This CDR3 contains 16 residues. Looked up from germline, CDR1 is LGHNA and CDR2 is YNFKEQ.

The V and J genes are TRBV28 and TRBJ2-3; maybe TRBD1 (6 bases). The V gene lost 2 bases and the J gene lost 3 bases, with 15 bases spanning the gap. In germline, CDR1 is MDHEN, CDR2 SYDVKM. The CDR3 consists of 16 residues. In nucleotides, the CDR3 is TGTGCCAGCAGTTTACGGACAGCCGTGGTGACAGATACGCAGTATTTT. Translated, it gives CASSLRTAVVTDTQYF.

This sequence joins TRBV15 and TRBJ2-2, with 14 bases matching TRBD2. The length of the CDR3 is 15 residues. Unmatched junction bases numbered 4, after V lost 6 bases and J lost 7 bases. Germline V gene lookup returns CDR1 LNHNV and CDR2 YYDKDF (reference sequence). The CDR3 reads CATRGLAGVIGELFF. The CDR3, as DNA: TGTGCCACCAGGGGACTAGCGGGAGTTATCGGGGAGCTGTTTTTT.

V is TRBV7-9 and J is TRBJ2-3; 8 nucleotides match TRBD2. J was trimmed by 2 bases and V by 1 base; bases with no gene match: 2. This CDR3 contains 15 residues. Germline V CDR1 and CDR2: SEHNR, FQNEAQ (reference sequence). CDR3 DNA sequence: TGTGCCAGCAGCTTAGTAGCGGGACCCACAGATACGCAGTATTTT. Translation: CASSLVAGPTDTQYF.

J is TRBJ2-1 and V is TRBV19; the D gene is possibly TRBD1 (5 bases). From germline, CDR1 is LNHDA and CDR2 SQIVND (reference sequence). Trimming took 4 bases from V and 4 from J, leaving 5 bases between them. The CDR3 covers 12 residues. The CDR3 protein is CASSRQYNEQFF. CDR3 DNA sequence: TGTGCCAGTAGTAGACAGTACAATGAGCAGTTCTTC. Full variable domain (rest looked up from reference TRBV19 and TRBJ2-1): DGGITQSPKYLFRKEGQNVTLSCEQNLNHDAMYWYRQDPGQGLRLIYYSQIVNDFQKGDIAEGYSVSREKKESFPLTVTSAQKNPTAFYLCASSRQYNEQFFGPGTRLTVL.

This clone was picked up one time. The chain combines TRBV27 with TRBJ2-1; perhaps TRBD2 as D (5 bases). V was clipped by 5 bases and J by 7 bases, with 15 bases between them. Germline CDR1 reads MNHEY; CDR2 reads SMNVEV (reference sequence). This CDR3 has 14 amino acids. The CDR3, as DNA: TGTGCCAGCAGTCCTCTCGGGGAAACAAATGAGCAGTTCTTC. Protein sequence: CASSPLGETNEQFF.

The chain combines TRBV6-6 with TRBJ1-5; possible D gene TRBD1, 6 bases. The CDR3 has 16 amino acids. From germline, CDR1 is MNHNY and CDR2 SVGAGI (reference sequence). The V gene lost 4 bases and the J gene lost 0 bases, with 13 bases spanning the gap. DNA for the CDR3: TGTGCCAGCAGTTTAGGGGGTGGCAGTAGCAATCAGCCCCAGCATTTT. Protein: CASSLGGGSSNQPQHF.

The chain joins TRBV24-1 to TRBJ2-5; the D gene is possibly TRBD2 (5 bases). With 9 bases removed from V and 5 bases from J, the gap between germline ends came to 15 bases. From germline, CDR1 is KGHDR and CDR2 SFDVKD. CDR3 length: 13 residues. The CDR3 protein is CATEDSPRETQYF. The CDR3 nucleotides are TGTGCCACCGAGGACTCTCCGCGGGAGACCCAGTACTTC.